This TCR beta chain was sequenced for a study of PD-1 blockade in classical Hodgkin lymphoma. Study-wide results and caveats: Baseline TCR diversity was reportedly lower in newly diagnosed patients than in healthy donors. It was reported as lower still in relapsed/refractory patients.

As for time point: newly diagnosed, previously untreated cHL patient sample. Assay used: immunoSEQ multiplex PCR; TCRdb lists only in-frame clones, some missing. The profile covers about 47,000 clones, with around 90% appearing a single time and under 5% taken by the ten largest. Concerning this clone itself: Its cognate antigen is unknown.

CDR3 length: 15 residues. CDR1 is SGDLS and CDR2 is YYNGEE in the germline V gene. V shed 0 bases and J shed 2 bases, with 9 bases lying between them. The sample consisted of peripheral blood mononuclear cells (PBMCs). This clonotype was sampled from a human donor with classical Hodgkin lymphoma. V and J are TRBV9 and TRBJ1-5; D not certain. The CDR3 protein is CASSVAGNGNQPQHF. The CDR3 region has the DNA TGTGCCAGCAGCGTAGCGGGTAATGGCAATCAGCCCCAGCATTTT.